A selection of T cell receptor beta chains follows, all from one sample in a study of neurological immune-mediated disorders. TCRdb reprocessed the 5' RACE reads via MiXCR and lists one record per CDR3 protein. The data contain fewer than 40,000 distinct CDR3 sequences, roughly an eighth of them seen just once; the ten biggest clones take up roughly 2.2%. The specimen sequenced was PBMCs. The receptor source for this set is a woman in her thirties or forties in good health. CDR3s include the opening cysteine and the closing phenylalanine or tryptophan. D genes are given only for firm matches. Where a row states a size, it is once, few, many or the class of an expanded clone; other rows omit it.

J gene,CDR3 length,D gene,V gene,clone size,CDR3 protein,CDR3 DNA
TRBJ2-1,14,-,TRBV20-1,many,CSAIKPGIGDEQFF,TGCAGTGCTATTAAACCGGGAATTGGGGATGAGCAGTTCTTC
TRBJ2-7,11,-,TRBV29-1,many,CSVEQRYEQYF,TGCAGCGTTGAACAGCGCTACGAGCAGTACTTC
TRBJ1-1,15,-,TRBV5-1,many,CASSLDDTLGTEAFF,TGCGCCAGCAGCTTGGACGACACCTTGGGGACTGAAGCTTTCTTT
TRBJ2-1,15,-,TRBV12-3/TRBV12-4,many,CASSLGQSSYNEQFF,TGTGCCAGCAGCCTGGGACAAAGCTCCTACAATGAGCAGTTCTTC
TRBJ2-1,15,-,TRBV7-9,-,CASSLAYSVRGEQFF,TGTGCCAGCAGCTTAGCCTACAGTGTTCGGGGGGAGCAGTTCTTC
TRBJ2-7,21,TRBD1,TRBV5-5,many,CASSLVFSGTGSFLVPYEQYF,TGTGCCAGCAGCTTGGTGTTCTCTGGGACAGGATCTTTTTTGGTACCCTACGAGCAGTACTTC
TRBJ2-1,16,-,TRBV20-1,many,CSARAQGLKLGNEQFF,TGCAGTGCTAGAGCCCAGGGACTTAAGTTGGGCAATGAGCAGTTCTTC
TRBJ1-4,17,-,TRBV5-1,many,CASSLLPTISANEKLFF,TGCGCCAGCAGCTTGTTACCGACGATTAGCGCTAATGAAAAACTGTTTTTT
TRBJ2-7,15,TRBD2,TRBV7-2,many,CASSLGRSGAREQYF,TGTGCCAGCAGCTTAGGGCGGAGCGGGGCCCGGGAGCAGTACTTC
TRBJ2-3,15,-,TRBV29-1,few,CSVESLLELGDTQYF,TGCAGCGTTGAGTCCCTTCTCGAGTTAGGAGATACGCAGTATTTT
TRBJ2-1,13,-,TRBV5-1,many,CASSPTGGNEQFF,TGCGCCAGCAGCCCCACTGGAGGCAATGAGCAGTTCTTC
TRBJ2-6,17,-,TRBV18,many,CASSPPSSVSGANVLTF,TGTGCCAGCTCACCACCGTCGAGCGTCTCTGGGGCCAACGTCCTGACTTTC
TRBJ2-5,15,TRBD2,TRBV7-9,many,CASTKTGGIGKTQYF,TGTGCCAGCACCAAGACGGGGGGAATCGGGAAGACCCAGTACTTC
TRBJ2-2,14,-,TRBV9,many,CASSDGTNTGELFF,TGTGCCAGCAGCGACGGGACTAACACCGGGGAGCTGTTTTTT
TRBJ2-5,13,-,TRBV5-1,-,CASSTRGWETQYF,TGCGCCAGCAGTACTCGGGGCTGGGAGACCCAGTACTTC
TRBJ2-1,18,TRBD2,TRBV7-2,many,CASSLGWAGESSYNEQFF,TGTGCCAGCAGCTTGGGCTGGGCGGGGGAGAGCTCCTACAATGAGCAGTTCTTC
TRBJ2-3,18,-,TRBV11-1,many,CASSLGLWRSEVTDTQYF,TGTGCCAGCAGCTTAGGTTTATGGCGGTCGGAGGTCACAGATACGCAGTATTTT
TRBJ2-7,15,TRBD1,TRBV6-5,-,CASSYRGQGTYEQYF,TGTGCCAGCAGTTACAGGGGACAGGGGACCTACGAGCAGTACTTC
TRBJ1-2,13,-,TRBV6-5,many,CASGYPARYGYTF,TGTGCCAGCGGATACCCGGCCCGCTATGGCTACACCTTC
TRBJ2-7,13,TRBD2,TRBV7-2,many,CASSSRGGYEQYF,TGTGCCAGCAGCTCCCGGGGGGGCTACGAGCAGTACTTC
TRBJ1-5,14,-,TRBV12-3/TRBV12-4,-,CASSKVDWRQPQHF,TGTGCCAGCAGTAAGGTCGATTGGAGGCAGCCCCAGCATTTT
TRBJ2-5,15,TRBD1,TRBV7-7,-,CASSSGTEIQETQYF,TGTGCTAGCAGCTCCGGGACAGAGATCCAAGAGACCCAGTACTTC
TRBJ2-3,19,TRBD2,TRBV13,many,CASSSPLSGGATSTDTQYF,TGTGCCAGCAGCTCCCCTCTGAGCGGGGGGGCCACTAGCACAGATACGCAGTATTTT
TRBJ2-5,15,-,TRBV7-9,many,CASSLDAGYQETQYF,TGTGCCAGCAGCTTAGATGCAGGGTACCAAGAGACCCAGTACTTC
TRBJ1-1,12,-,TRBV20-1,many,CSATGENTEAFF,TGCAGTGCTACAGGAGAGAACACTGAAGCTTTCTTT
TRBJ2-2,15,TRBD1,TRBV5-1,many,CATSYGQGSRGELFF,TGCGCCACCAGCTACGGACAGGGCTCTCGGGGGGAGCTGTTTTTT
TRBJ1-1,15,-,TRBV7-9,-,CASSEPTVPYTEAFF,TGTGCCAGCAGCGAGCCGACAGTACCATACACTGAAGCTTTCTTT
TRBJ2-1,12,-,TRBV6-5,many,CASSDDGVGQFF,TGTGCCAGCAGTGACGACGGAGTAGGGCAGTTCTTC
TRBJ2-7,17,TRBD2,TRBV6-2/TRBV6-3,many,CASTTLAGGVKAYEQYF,TGTGCCAGCACCACACTAGCGGGAGGAGTGAAGGCCTACGAGCAGTACTTC
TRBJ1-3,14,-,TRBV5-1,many,CASTPGSSGNTIYF,TGCGCCTCAACGCCCGGGAGCTCTGGAAACACCATATATTTT
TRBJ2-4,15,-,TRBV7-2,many,CASSRQILAKNIQYF,TGTGCCAGCAGCCGACAGATTTTAGCCAAAAACATTCAGTACTTC
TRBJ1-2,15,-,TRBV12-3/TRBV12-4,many,CASSLTGPTRYGYTF,TGTGCCAGCAGTTTGACGGGCCCTACTCGCTATGGCTACACCTTC
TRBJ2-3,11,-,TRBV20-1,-,CSASQSDTQYF,TGCAGTGCTAGTCAGTCCGATACGCAGTATTTT
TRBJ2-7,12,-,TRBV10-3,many,CAISDLAGEQYF,TGTGCCATCAGTGATCTTGCGGGCGAGCAGTACTTC
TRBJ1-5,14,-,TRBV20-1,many,CSAAQAVSNQPQHF,TGCAGTGCTGCCCAAGCCGTTAGCAATCAGCCCCAGCATTTT